This T cell receptor beta chain originates from a study of identical twins. Template switching added a universal primer site; cDNA carried unique molecular identifiers. TCRdb re-called the 5' RACE reads through MiXCR, storing one row per CDR3 protein. Of around 510,000 distinct CDR3 sequences listed, approximately 14% are singletons. J gave up 5 bases and V 6 bases, and 13 bases lay outside the gene matches. Germline V CDR1 and CDR2: DFQATT, SNEGSKA (reference sequence). This CDR3 has 17 residues. These data are also associated with another study on yellow fever vaccine responses in identical twins.

The sequenced material came from CD4+ T cells sorted from blood. The clonotype originates from a woman younger than 30 in good health. V is TRBV20-1 and J is TRBJ2-5, with TRBD2 matching 15 bases. The CDR3 loop is CSAPRAGLAGGGETQYF. The CDR3 DNA reads TGCAGTGCGCCGAGGGCGGGACTAGCGGGAGGCGGTGAGACCCAGTACTTC.